The 21 T cell receptor beta chains presented below share a single source sample, sequenced in a study of blood T cell repertoires in COVID-19. Profiling relied on immunoSEQ multiplex PCR, and the TCRdb table lists in-frame clones only, not all of them. The sample has 65,000 to 90,000 clones; over 80% are singletons. Sequencing input: peripheral blood. The source of these receptors is a woman of 80 years or more with acute or convalescent COVID-19.

The J gene is TRBJ2-5, the V gene TRBV7-3, with 7 nucleotides matching TRBD1. Trimming at V came to 4 bases and at J to 4 bases, leaving 6 bases not matched to a gene. CDR1 is SGHTA and CDR2 is FQGTGA in the germline V gene. This CDR3 is built from 14 residues. This CDR3 reads CASSSGQDGETQYF. The CDR3 DNA follows: TGTGCCAGCAGCTCCGGACAGGACGGAGAGACCCAGTACTTC.

The chain couples TRBV19 to TRBJ1-2, with a weak D call TRBD1 (6 bases). Germline loops: CDR1 LNHDA, CDR2 SQIVND (reference sequence). Deletions cut 4 bases from V and 2 bases from J, with 14 bases between. This CDR3 is built from 15 residues. The CDR3 DNA reads as TGTGCCAGTAGTACCCTTGGACAGCCAAACTATGGCTACACCTTC. Amino acid sequence: CASSTLGQPNYGYTF.

The CDR3 region is CASSLGAGSSYEQYF. The CDR3 DNA follows: TGTGCCAGCAGCTTAGGGGCGGGGAGCTCCTACGAGCAGTACTTC. The chain combines TRBV7-8 with TRBJ2-7; a weak D match, TRBD2 (6 bases). The CDR3 sequence is 15 residues long. V was pared by 1 base and J by 0 bases, with 10 bases between. The germline gives CDR1 SGHVS, CDR2 FQNEAQ. The full variable domain, in which reference TRBV7-8 and TRBJ2-7 provide the parts outside the CDR3, is GAGVSQSPRYKVAKRGQDVALRCDPISGHVSLFWYQQALGQGPEFLTYFQNEAQLDKSGLPSDRFFAERPEGSVSTLKIQRTQQEDSAVYLCASSLGAGSSYEQYFGPGTRLTVT.

This clone has a handful of counts. The chain employs TRBV28 and TRBJ2-2; 7 bases line up with TRBD2. The CDR3 has 15 amino acids. The V segment lost 4 bases and the J segment 7 bases; nucleotides outside the gene matches: 9. Germline assignment: CDR1 MDHEN and CDR2 SYDVKM. The CDR3 DNA sequence: TGTGCCAGCAGTTCGAGCGGGGAGGCGGACGGGGAGCTGTTTTTT. Translated: CASSSSGEADGELFF.

J is TRBJ2-1 and V is TRBV19; D remains ambiguous. There are 16 residues in the CDR3. V gave up 0 bases and J gave up 0 bases, with 9 bases separating them. Germline CDR1 is LNHDA and CDR2 is SQIVND (reference sequence). The CDR3 region is CASSIDTRSSYNEQFF. The CDR3, as DNA: TGTGCCAGTAGTATAGATACCCGCAGCTCCTACAATGAGCAGTTCTTC.

The chain couples TRBV4-2 to TRBJ2-3; 7 positions match TRBD2. Losses at the gene ends were 4 bases for V and 1 base for J; bases not matched to a gene: 8. Germline CDR1 and CDR2: LGHNA and YNFKEQ. This CDR3 is built from 16 residues. The CDR3 sequence: CASSPRLGGGTDTQYF. CDR3 bases: TGTGCCAGCAGCCCAAGACTGGGGGGGGGCACAGATACGCAGTATTTT.

The rearrangement links TRBV7-6 to TRBJ2-1; 14 bases are a match to TRBD2. This CDR3 is built from 17 residues. J gave up 5 bases and V 3 bases, and 6 bases lay outside the gene matches. Germline V CDR1 and CDR2: SGHVS, FNYEAQ. The CDR3 bases are TGTGCCAGCAGCTTGGGACTAGCGGGAGTGTCGCACAATGAGCAGTTCTTC. Translation gives CASSLGLAGVSHNEQFF.

This clone was counted only a few times. V usage is TRBV7-2 and J usage is TRBJ2-7; TRBD2 aligns across 10 bases. This CDR3 spans 15 amino acids. The junction had 6 bases not matched to a gene; V was cut back by 5 bases and J by 2 bases. The germline V gene has CDR1 SGHTA and CDR2 FQGNSA. DNA of the CDR3: TGTGCCAGCAGCCCCCGACTAGCGGGCCCCTACGAGCAGTACTTC. It encodes CASSPRLAGPYEQYF.

The chain employs TRBV5-1 and TRBJ2-5; 12 bases agree with TRBD2. Germline V gene data show CDR1 as SGHRS and CDR2 as YFSETQ. V was clipped by 4 bases and J by 4 bases; unmatched bases: 8. The CDR3 spans 16 residues. The CDR3 DNA reads as TGCGCCAGCAGCCGTCGCCTAGCGGGAGGGGGAGAGACCCAGTACTTC. Translation gives CASSRRLAGGGETQYF.

The chain combines TRBV3-1 (or the pseudogene TRBV3-2) with TRBJ2-3, with 8 bases lining up with TRBD2. Germline V gene sequence: CDR1 LGHDT, CDR2 YNNKEL (reference sequence). The CDR3 totals 16 residues. Trimming at V came to 1 base and at J to 5 bases, leaving 8 bases not matched to a gene. CDR3 in amino acids: CASSQVSSGVGDTQYF. As DNA, the CDR3 is TGTGCCAGCAGCCAAGTTAGTAGCGGGGTCGGAGATACGCAGTATTTT.

J is TRBJ1-1 and V is TRBV11-1; 7 bases align to TRBD1. Germline assignment: CDR1 SGHAT and CDR2 FQDESV (reference sequence). The CDR3 loop spans 13 amino acids. The V and J ends lost 5 bases and 11 bases, in that order; junction bases with no gene match: 11. The CDR3 loop is CASSQAGGRLAFF. CDR3 sequence (DNA): TGTGCCAGCAGCCAAGCAGGGGGGAGGTTGGCTTTCTTT.

The chain couples TRBV28 to TRBJ2-7; 10 nucleotides agree with TRBD2. The CDR3 covers 16 residues. J was trimmed by 1 base and V by 5 bases; bases with no gene match: 8. Germline lookup yields CDR1 MDHEN and CDR2 SYDVKM. The chain's CDR3 is CASSAPGLALSYEQYF. The DNA for the CDR3 is TGTGCCAGCAGTGCTCCGGGACTAGCGCTTTCCTACGAGCAGTACTTC.

This rearrangement joins TRBV7-2 to TRBJ2-2, with 10 positions matching TRBD1. Looked up from germline, CDR1 is SGHTA and CDR2 is FQGNSA. After removal of 4 bases from V and 5 bases from J, the junction contained 7 bases not matched to a gene. The CDR3 length is 16 residues. The CDR3 DNA follows: TGTGCCAGCAGCTCTCCCGGGACAGGGGTGACCGGGGAGCTGTTTTTT. It translates to CASSSPGTGVTGELFF.

The chain combines TRBV28 with TRBJ2-7; TRBD2 aligns across 10 bases. Germline V lookup: CDR1 MDHEN, CDR2 SYDVKM. V shed 4 bases, J shed 5 bases, and the junction held 8 bases outside the gene matches. CDR3 length equals 15 residues. In DNA form, the CDR3 reads TGTGCCAGCAGTTACCTAGCGGGAGCCACCGACGAGCAGTACTTC. Its protein is CASSYLAGATDEQYF.

The chain links TRBV6-6 to TRBJ2-3; 7 bases are shared with TRBD1. The V gene end was trimmed by 6 bases and the J gene end by 0 bases; junction bases not matched to a gene: 6. The CDR3 sequence is 15 residues long. From germline, CDR1 is MNHNY and CDR2 SVGAGI (reference sequence). This chain's CDR3 is CASRRTGVSTDTQYF. CDR3 nucleotide sequence: TGTGCCAGCAGGCGAACAGGGGTTAGCACAGATACGCAGTATTTT.

The genes are TRBV18 and TRBJ1-2; possible D gene TRBD1, 5 bases. Trimming shortened V by 2 bases and J by 5 bases, and 9 bases separated the two germline ends. The CDR3 is 13 residues long. Germline V gene data show CDR1 as KGHSH and CDR2 as LQKENI. The CDR3 DNA is TGTGCCAGCTCACCAGGGGCTCAGTATGGCTACACCTTC. It translates to CASSPGAQYGYTF.

The V call is TRBV10-1, the J call TRBJ2-5; possible D gene TRBD2, 6 bases. V was cut by 5 bases and J by 1 base, with 14 bases left in between. Germline V gene data show CDR1 as WNHNN and CDR2 as SYGVQD (reference sequence). This CDR3 has 15 residues. Written as DNA, the CDR3 is TGCGCCAGCAGTCCGGCGGGGATAGGCCAAGAGACCCAGTACTTC. Encoded protein: CASSPAGIGQETQYF.

Concerning this clone itself: The junction does not match germline at one end; this may be a read error. This rearrangement joins TRBV7-7 to TRBJ2-6, with TRBD1 as a possible D gene (10 bases). The CDR3 consists of 17 residues. Germline lookup yields CDR1 SSHAT and CDR2 FNYEAQ (reference sequence). The CDR3 bases are TGTGCTAGCAGCGGGGGGACAGGGGCAAGTGGGGCCAACGTCCTGACTTTC. Residues: CASSGGTGASGANVLTF.

The chain links TRBV5-6 to TRBJ2-1; D gene ambiguous. The CDR3 loop spans 14 amino acids. Trimming shortened V by 4 bases and J by 2 bases, and 10 bases separated the two germline ends. Germline V gives CDR1 SGHDT, CDR2 YYEEEE. The CDR3 DNA follows: TGTGCCAGCAGCCCAGCAGGTCCCTACAATGAGCAGTTCTTC. Translated, it gives CASSPAGPYNEQFF.

The V and J genes are TRBV7-9 and TRBJ2-3, with a possible D match to TRBD2 (6 bases). The V and J ends lost 5 bases and 3 bases respectively, with 12 bases between them. Germline assignment: CDR1 SEHNR and CDR2 FQNEAQ (reference sequence). CDR3 length: 14 amino acids. The CDR3 reads CASSPGGPTDTQYF. In DNA form, the CDR3 reads TGTGCCAGCAGCCCAGGAGGGCCGACAGATACGCAGTATTTT.

The V gene is TRBV7-8, the J gene TRBJ2-7, with 7 bases matching TRBD2. The CDR3 loop spans 15 amino acids. V shed 1 base, J shed 2 bases, and the junction held 5 bases outside the gene matches. Germline V gene data show CDR1 as SGHVS and CDR2 as FQNEAQ. CDR3 protein: CASSLGGTTTYEQYF. The CDR3 DNA reads TGTGCCAGCAGCTTAGGGGGGACTACAACCTACGAGCAGTACTTC.